The 15 T cell receptor beta chains given below trace back to one sample, sequenced in a study of memory CD4+ T cells and cytomegalovirus serostatus. The sort gate was single viable CD3+CD4+CD8-CD45RO+ cells for memory CD4+ T cells. Using immunoSEQ multiplex PCR, the repertoire was profiled, and TCRdb retains in-frame clones only, with some absent. Among some 59,000 clones listed, roughly four fifths were seen once. The source material was memory CD4+ T cells from blood. The receptors originated from an adult in good health and CMV-seronegative.

V gene TRBV11-2 combines with J gene TRBJ2-1; 7 positions match TRBD1. The CDR3 covers 15 residues. The V segment lost 5 bases and the J segment 1 base; nucleotides outside the gene matches: 5. Germline lookup yields CDR1 SGHAT and CDR2 FQNNGV. As DNA, the CDR3 is TGTGCCAGCAGCCCCCAACAGGGGTCCTACAATGAGCAGTTCTTC. Its protein product is CASSPQQGSYNEQFF.

The CDR3 protein is CASSLFPEDYGYTF. CDR3 sequence (DNA): TGTGCCAGCAGCTTGTTTCCGGAGGACTATGGCTACACCTTC. V gene TRBV5-5 combines with J gene TRBJ1-2, with D uncertain. Germline lookup yields CDR1 SGHKS and CDR2 YYEKEE (reference sequence). The CDR3 totals 14 residues. V lost 1 base to trimming and J lost 3 bases, with 10 bases between them.

This chain uses TRBV7-8 with TRBJ1-1, with a possible D match to TRBD1 (5 bases). V lost 2 bases and J 3 bases, leaving 7 bases between the germline ends. The CDR3 is 13 amino acids. Looked up from germline, CDR1 is SGHVS and CDR2 is FQNEAQ. The CDR3 is CASSLWGDTEAFF. The CDR3 DNA follows: TGTGCCAGCAGCTTATGGGGGGACACTGAAGCTTTCTTT.

The chain's CDR3 is CASSRGSEQFF. Here the CDR3 DNA reads TGTGCCAGCTCACGGGGGAGTGAGCAGTTCTTC. The rearrangement uses TRBV18 and TRBJ2-1; D is tentatively TRBD1 or TRBD2 (5 bases each). Germline CDR1 and CDR2: KGHSH and LQKENI. V lost 4 bases, J lost 9 bases, and 7 bases lay in between. This CDR3 is built from 11 residues.

This rearrangement joins TRBV30 to TRBJ1-4; D gene ambiguous. The ends were cut back, 4 bases at V and 5 bases at J, with 14 bases in the middle. Germline assignment: CDR1 GTSNPN and CDR2 SVGIG (reference sequence). CDR3 size: 14 residues. CDR3 coding DNA: TGTGCCTGGAATAGACCGGAACAGAATGAAAAACTGTTTTTT. Translation: CAWNRPEQNEKLFF.

The J gene is TRBJ2-7, the V gene TRBV10-1; D is ambiguous. V was shortened by 8 bases and J by 1 base, with 30 bases between the two germline ends. Germline V gives CDR1 WNHNN, CDR2 SYGVQD (reference sequence). CDR3 length: 19 residues. The CDR3 is CASASPDPTRLSKSYEQYF. CDR3 in DNA: TGCGCCAGCGCAAGCCCGGACCCTACCAGACTGTCTAAGTCCTACGAGCAGTACTTC.

The chain joins TRBV11-2 to TRBJ2-1; 13 bases map to TRBD2. Germline assignment: CDR1 SGHAT and CDR2 FQNNGV. The trim removed 4 bases at V and 8 bases at J, leaving 17 bases unmatched. This CDR3 is built from 19 residues. CDR3 sequence (DNA): TGTGCCAGCAGCTCATTGAGGGGACTAGCGGGAAAGCCCCCCCATGAGCAGTTCTTC. This gives the protein CASSSLRGLAGKPPHEQFF. Using reference TRBV11-2 and TRBJ2-1 for the parts outside the CDR3, the full variable domain is EAGVAQSPRYKIIEKRQSVAFWCNPISGHATLYWYQQILGQGPKLLIQFQNNGVVDDSQLPKDRFSAERLKGVDSTLKIQPAKLEDSAVYLCASSSLRGLAGKPPHEQFFGPGTRLTVL.

CDR3 sequence: CASSEGGLSYEQYF. The CDR3 DNA reads TGTGCCAGCAGTGAGGGCGGGCTGTCCTACGAGCAGTACTTC. The V call is TRBV2, the J call TRBJ2-7; D is perhaps TRBD2 (5 bases). V was shortened by 3 bases and J by 1 base, with 10 bases between the two germline ends. This CDR3 spans 14 amino acids. The germline CDR1 and CDR2 sequences are SNHLY and FYNNEI.

The genes are TRBV10-3 and TRBJ1-2, with 10 positions matching TRBD1. The CDR3 has 12 residues. V was clipped by 6 bases and J by 8 bases; unmatched bases: 3. The V gene's germline CDR1 is ENHRY and CDR2 SYGVKD. CDR3 coding DNA: TGTGCCATCAGAGGGACAGGGGAAGGCTACACCTTC. As protein: CAIRGTGEGYTF.

The chain recombines TRBV19 with TRBJ1-1; no reliable D call. The CDR3 runs to 12 residues. Germline V gene lookup returns CDR1 LNHDA and CDR2 SQIVND (reference sequence). The V end lost 3 bases, the J end lost 8 bases, and 10 bases lay between the germline ends. The CDR3 sequence: CASSIFGREAFF. The CDR3 nucleotides are TGTGCCAGTAGTATTTTCGGGAGGGAAGCTTTCTTT.

The chain employs TRBV27 and TRBJ1-2; 12 nucleotides line up with TRBD1. CDR3 length: 15 residues. Trimming at V came to 5 bases and at J to 7 bases, leaving 8 bases not matched to a gene. CDR1 and CDR2 (germline): MNHEY, SMNVEV (reference sequence). The CDR3 here is CASSPSGTGGPGYTF. CDR3 DNA sequence: TGTGCCAGCAGTCCTTCCGGGACAGGGGGCCCTGGCTACACCTTC.

This clone was detected only once. The chain recombines TRBV7-8 with TRBJ2-5; D is possibly TRBD2 (6 bases). The CDR3 has 14 residues. The V end lost 2 bases, the J end lost 2 bases, and 9 bases lay between the germline ends. Germline values: CDR1 SGHVS, CDR2 FQNEAQ. The CDR3 is CASSLSSDQETQYF. The CDR3 nucleotides read TGTGCCAGCAGCTTATCTAGCGATCAAGAGACCCAGTACTTC.

The chain is built from TRBV9 and TRBJ2-2, with no clear D. The V end was cut by 4 bases, the J end by 6 bases, with 13 bases between. The CDR3 is made up of 14 amino acids. From germline, CDR1 is SGDLS and CDR2 YYNGEE. The CDR3 sequence: CASSPPRDAGELFF. The CDR3 DNA reads TGTGCCAGCAGCCCACCCCGAGATGCCGGGGAGCTGTTTTTT.

The chain combines TRBV28 with TRBJ1-4; D unresolved. V lost 6 bases and J 3 bases, leaving 11 bases between the germline ends. The germline CDR1 and CDR2 sequences are MDHEN and SYDVKM. This CDR3 spans 14 amino acids. The CDR3: CASRVPRPNEKLFF. For the CDR3, the DNA is TGTGCCAGCAGGGTCCCCAGGCCTAATGAAAAACTGTTTTTT. The full variable domain, completed using reference TRBV28 and TRBJ1-4, is DVKVTQSSRYLVKRTGEKVFLECVQDMDHENMFWYRQDPGLGLRLIYFSYDVKMKEKGDIPEGYSVSREKKERFSLILESASTNQTSMYLCASRVPRPNEKLFFGSGTQLSVL.

The CDR3 protein is CASNPGPNYGYTF. In DNA form, the CDR3 reads TGTGCCAGCAACCCGGGGCCTAACTATGGCTACACCTTC. The chain couples TRBV18 to TRBJ1-2; tentatively, D is TRBD1 (5 bases). The germline V gene encodes CDR1 KGHSH and CDR2 LQKENI. The CDR3 is made up of 13 amino acids. Trimming cost V 8 bases and J 0 bases, with 10 bases left between them.